Detailed here is one T cell receptor (beta chain). Its antigen is unidentified. Assay: immunoSEQ multiplex PCR; the TCRdb copy retains only in-frame clones and omits some. The top ten clones hold over 2% of a sample with around 75,000 clones, roughly 84% of them seen once. The data derive from a study of T cell clones after liver transplantation. Overall study context: A pre-transplant mixed lymphocyte reaction with TCRbeta sequencing defined graft-donor-reactive clones followed in post-transplant blood. Three of the eight recipients were HCV-positive; the rest had non-autoimmune, non-viral transplant indications.

Points from the study as a whole: Post-transplant time points were not standardized, so conclusions are preliminary. Circulating graft-donor-reactive CD4 TCRbeta sequences fell significantly post-transplant in most of the 8 subjects.

The material was CD4+ T cells from blood, obtained less than 50 months after liver transplant. The receptor's source is a human patient who received a liver transplant. The graft donor may have given rise to some T cells.

The CDR3 DNA sequence: TGTGCCAGCAGCGTAGGGGAACTCCTACACCCCTCTGGAAACACCATATATTTT. The encoded protein is CASSVGELLHPSGNTIYF. V gene TRBV9 combines with J gene TRBJ1-3, with D unclear. Deletions cut 0 bases from V and 0 bases from J, with 16 bases between. Germline V lookup: CDR1 SGDLS, CDR2 YYNGEE. CDR3 length equals 18 residues.